This TCR beta chain was sequenced during a study of T cells after yellow fever vaccination. Study-level points and caveats: Clonotypes appearing in both CD4 and CD8 compartments existed, and their share was small. Secondary responses were weaker yet peaked faster, day 5 versus 15. Reappearance after the booster was observed for most primary-vaccination clones (about 97% CD4, roughly 88% CD8).

A universal primer site and UMIs were added as TCR cDNA was made by 5'RACE template switching. One entry per CDR3 protein, called by TCRdb with MiXCR from the 5' RACE reads. Among 150,000 or so distinct CDR3 sequences listed, 7% to 10% were seen once. With respect to this clonotype: Its antigen is as yet unknown.

This sequence originates from a man between 18 and 29 years old who received the YFV17D yellow fever vaccine. Source: CD8+ T cells sorted from PBMCs, taken 45 days after the yellow fever booster vaccination.

The CDR3 coding sequence is TGTGCCAGCAGCTCAGGGACCTCCTACGAGCAGTACGTC. It is translated as CASSSGTSYEQYV. This sequence joins TRBV27 and TRBJ2-7; D might be TRBD1 or TRBD2, each matching 5 bases. The ends were cut back, 6 bases at V and 0 bases at J, with 9 bases in the middle. The germline V gene encodes CDR1 MNHEY and CDR2 SMNVEV (reference sequence). The CDR3 covers 13 residues.